Listed here are 26 T cell receptor beta chains from one sample, sequenced in a study of T cells after yellow fever vaccination. MiXCR, run by TCRdb on the 5' RACE reads, gives a single entry per CDR3 protein. Among 350,000 to 550,000 distinct CDR3 sequences listed, 18% were seen once. The specimen was PBMCs, collected before the yellow fever booster vaccination. The receptors stem from a man in his late teens or twenties who received the YFV17D yellow fever vaccine.

V usage is TRBV4-2 and J usage is TRBJ2-5, with D unresolved. Trimming removed 0 bases from V and 1 base from J, with 15 bases in between. Germline V lookup: CDR1 LGHNA, CDR2 YNFKEQ. CDR3 length: 17 residues. CDR3 DNA sequence: TGTGCCAGCAGCCAAGATTGGGCAATAGGGCGCCAAGAGACCCAGTACTTC. It encodes CASSQDWAIGRQETQYF.

This clonotype was seen a handful of times. V and J are TRBV7-8 and TRBJ2-5; tentatively, D is TRBD1 or TRBD2 (6 bases each). Deletions cut 3 bases from V and 6 bases from J, with 11 bases between. The germline CDR1 and CDR2 sequences are SGHVS and FQNEAQ. The CDR3 consists of 13 residues. CDR3 sequence: CASSFQGGQTQYF. CDR3 in DNA: TGTGCCAGCAGCTTTCAAGGGGGGCAGACCCAGTACTTC.

The table lists this clonotype with a few counts. The chain carries TRBV4-3 and TRBJ2-3, with 10 positions matching TRBD2. V shed 0 bases, J shed 2 bases, and the junction held 8 bases outside the gene matches. The CDR3 has 18 amino acids. CDR1 is LGHNA, CDR2 YSLEER, per germline. Written as DNA, the CDR3 is TGCGCCAGCAGCCAAGAGGCTGCTAGCGGGGGATCCACAGATACGCAGTATTTT. Its translation: CASSQEAASGGSTDTQYF.

This sequence joins TRBV7-7 and TRBJ2-5; D call uncertain. With 1 base removed from V and 5 bases from J, the gap between germline ends came to 8 bases. The CDR3 is made up of 13 amino acids. Germline CDR1 and CDR2: SSHAT and FNYEAQ (reference sequence). The CDR3 bases are TGTGCCAGCAGCTTAGATCATCGGGAGACCCAGTACTTC. Its protein is CASSLDHRETQYF.

The genes are TRBV5-5 and TRBJ1-2; D is undetermined. CDR1 is SGHKS and CDR2 is YYEKEE in the germline V gene (reference sequence). The CDR3 is made up of 12 amino acids. Trimming took off 2 bases at V and 3 bases at J, with 5 bases between the two ends. This CDR3 is CASSFGYYGYTF. The CDR3 bases are TGTGCCAGCAGCTTTGGGTACTATGGCTACACCTTC. Based on the CDR3 plus reference TRBV5-5 and TRBJ1-2, the full variable domain is DAGVTQSPTHLIKTRGQQVTLRCSPISGHKSVSWYQQVLGQGPQFIFQYYEKEERGRGNFPDRFSARQFPNYSSELNVNALLLGDSALYLCASSFGYYGYTFGSGTRLTVV.

This clonotype was seen a few times. The V and J genes are TRBV27 and TRBJ2-3; TRBD2 aligns across 10 bases. CDR1 MNHEY and CDR2 SMNVEV come from the germline V gene (reference sequence). The V gene end was trimmed by 7 bases and the J gene end by 3 bases; junction bases not matched to a gene: 22. The CDR3 has 20 amino acids. Here the CDR3 DNA reads TGTGCCAGCAATCCAAGAATAGCGGGGGGATTATCGGTCGGTACAGATACGCAGTATTTT. It translates to CASNPRIAGGLSVGTDTQYF.

This clonotype was picked up a small number of times. V is TRBV5-1 and J is TRBJ2-1; the match to TRBD2 covers 12 bases. The CDR3 has 17 amino acids. V lost 2 bases to trimming and J lost 0 bases; unmatched junction nucleotides: 3. Germline V gives CDR1 SGHRS, CDR2 YFSETQ. The CDR3 DNA is TGCGCCAGCAGCTTCGAACTAGCGGGGGGCTCCTACAATGAGCAGTTCTTC. Translation gives CASSFELAGGSYNEQFF.

This clonotype has only a few counts. The chain carries TRBV19 and TRBJ1-5; D is possibly TRBD1 (5 bases). Germline CDR1 reads LNHDA; CDR2 reads SQIVND (reference sequence). The CDR3 sequence is 16 residues long. Trimming removed 4 bases at V and 1 base at J, with 14 bases between. CDR3: CASSKWDLGSNQPQHF. The CDR3 DNA reads as TGTGCCAGTAGTAAATGGGACTTGGGAAGCAATCAGCCCCAGCATTTT.

The J gene is TRBJ1-5, the V gene TRBV20-1; D not resolved. V was pared by 4 bases and J by 3 bases, with 7 bases between. CDR1 is DFQATT and CDR2 is SNEGSKA in the germline V gene (reference sequence). The CDR3 length is 12 residues. CDR3 sequence (DNA): TGCAGTGCTAACCAGTTCAATCAGCCCCAGCATTTT. It codes for CSANQFNQPQHF.

This clonotype occurred a few times. One junction end does not reproduce the germline sequence, and a read error may be involved. The chain couples TRBV6-5 to TRBJ2-1, with D maybe TRBD2 (6 bases). The CDR3 has 15 amino acids. Germline CDR1 and CDR2: MNHEY and SVGAGI. CDR3 in DNA: TGTGCCAGCAGTTACTCCAGGGTTTCGGCGGGGCCCACAGACTTC. This translates into CASSYSRVSAGPTDF.

The rearrangement links TRBV4-1 to TRBJ2-7, with D perhaps assigned TRBD1 or TRBD2 (5 bases each). The CDR3 loop spans 15 amino acids. CDR1 MGHRA and CDR2 YSYEKL come from the germline V gene. V was shortened by 4 bases and J by 5 bases, with 18 bases between the two germline ends. The CDR3 coding sequence is TGCGCCAGCAGCCTCCACGGACTGCCCAGGGACGAGCAGTACGTC. It translates to CASSLHGLPRDEQYV.

This clonotype was observed a handful of times. The chain uses TRBV6-5 and TRBJ2-6, with D perhaps matching TRBD1 or TRBD2 (5 bases each). V lost 4 bases and J 0 bases, leaving 13 bases between the germline ends. The germline V gene encodes CDR1 MNHEY and CDR2 SVGAGI. The CDR3 spans 17 residues. CDR3 residues: CASSSRDGGSGANVLTF. In DNA, the CDR3 is TGTGCCAGCAGTTCACGGGACGGAGGCTCTGGGGCCAACGTCCTGACTTTC.

V gene TRBV10-3 combines with J gene TRBJ2-5, with D tentatively TRBD1 (5 bases). CDR1 and CDR2 (germline): ENHRY, SYGVKD. The CDR3 totals 12 residues. V was pared by 4 bases and J by 7 bases, with 10 bases between. This chain's CDR3 is CAISAPRGTQYF. For the CDR3, the DNA is TGTGCCATCAGTGCCCCTAGGGGGACCCAGTACTTC.

This clonotype has a handful of counts. The chain has TRBV5-1 and TRBJ1-2; the D is unclear. V lost 0 bases and J lost 3, with 12 bases in between. In germline, CDR1 is SGHRS, CDR2 YFSETQ. There are 15 residues in the CDR3. CDR3 loop: CASSLEVWGDYGYTF. The CDR3 DNA sequence: TGCGCCAGCAGCTTGGAGGTCTGGGGTGACTATGGCTACACCTTC.

The chain recombines TRBV21-1 with TRBJ1-1; the table's D call, TRBD1, has no DNA check behind it. TRBV21-1 corresponds to a pseudogene. CDR3 length equals 19 residues. The CDR3 loop reads CASSKKPCTESRVNTEAFF. The CDR3 nucleotides are TGTGCCAGCAGCAAAAAGCCTTGTACGGAGAGCAGGGTGAACACTGAAGCTTTCTTT.

This rearrangement joins TRBV7-9 to TRBJ1-6; a weak D match, TRBD1 (6 bases). The V end lost 5 bases, the J end lost 0 bases, and 8 bases lay between the germline ends. From germline, CDR1 is SEHNR and CDR2 FQNEAQ (reference sequence). There are 15 residues in the CDR3. The CDR3 reads CASSKDSSYNSPLHF. CDR3 DNA: TGTGCCAGCAGCAAGGACAGCTCCTATAATTCACCCCTCCACTTT.

The chain couples TRBV7-9 to TRBJ1-4; maybe TRBD1 (5 bases). The germline V and J ends were trimmed by 6 bases and 4 bases, with 15 bases remaining between them. The CDR3 sequence is 15 residues long. Germline V gene sequence: CDR1 SEHNR, CDR2 FQNEAQ (reference sequence). CDR3 bases: TGTGCCAGCAGTTCCCAGGGCTGGGGTAATGAAAAACTGTTTTTT. It encodes CASSSQGWGNEKLFF.

This chain uses TRBV28 with TRBJ2-5; TRBD1 agrees at 8 bases. The CDR3 totals 16 residues. Germline loops: CDR1 MDHEN, CDR2 SYDVKM. The trim removed 5 bases at V and 1 base at J, leaving 9 bases unmatched. The CDR3 here is CASSVTGTGGQETQYF. CDR3 sequence (DNA): TGTGCCAGCAGTGTAACCGGGACAGGAGGCCAAGAGACCCAGTACTTC. Full variable domain (outside the CDR3, taken from reference TRBV28 and TRBJ2-5): DVKVTQSSRYLVKRTGEKVFLECVQDMDHENMFWYRQDPGLGLRLIYFSYDVKMKEKGDIPEGYSVSREKKERFSLILESASTNQTSMYLCASSVTGTGGQETQYFGPGTRLLVL.

This clonotype was counted between two and nine times. This sequence joins TRBV27 and TRBJ2-7; tentatively, D is TRBD1 (5 bases). This CDR3 has 13 residues. Germline loops: CDR1 MNHEY, CDR2 SMNVEV (reference sequence). Trimming cost V 4 bases and J 2 bases, with 9 bases left between them. The CDR3, as DNA: TGTGCCAGCAGTTACAGGAACCCCTACGAGCAGTACTTC. This codes for CASSYRNPYEQYF.

This clonotype was counted between two and nine times. The rearrangement joins TRBV6-2 or TRBV6-3 to TRBJ2-6; D remains ambiguous. The CDR3 covers 15 residues. V lost 5 bases to trimming and J lost 1 base, with 9 bases between them. Per the germline V gene, CDR1 is MNHEY and CDR2 is SVGEGT. CDR3 coding DNA: TGTGCCAGCAGTCGAAGTACATCTGGGGCCAACGTCCTGACTTTC. This encodes CASSRSTSGANVLTF.

V is TRBV7-6 and J is TRBJ2-5, with D tentatively TRBD1 (5 bases). Between the trimmed V and J ends, which lost 5 bases and 10 bases, there was a span of 20 bases. Looked up from germline, CDR1 is SGHVS and CDR2 is FNYEAQ. This CDR3 comprises 14 residues. The CDR3 bases are TGTGCCAGCAGCCCCATCGAGGTTACCAGGGACCAGTACTTC. It codes for CASSPIEVTRDQYF.

J is TRBJ1-1 and V is TRBV29-1; weak D call: TRBD1 (6 bases). Germline V gene lookup returns CDR1 SQVTM and CDR2 ANQGSEA. The V gene lost 5 bases and the J gene lost 3 bases, with 13 bases spanning the gap. This CDR3 region has 13 residues. The CDR3 DNA follows: TGCAGCGTTTACTCACAGGGCTACACTGAAGCTTTCTTT. Amino acids: CSVYSQGYTEAFF.

The table lists this clonotype with a few counts. The rearrangement joins TRBV4-3 to TRBJ1-6, with 7 positions matching TRBD1. The CDR3 totals 16 residues. Trimming cost V 3 bases and J 7 bases; bases outside gene matches: 9. Germline V gives CDR1 LGHNA, CDR2 YSLEER. Here the CDR3 DNA reads TGCGCCAGCAGCCAGGGGGCACAGGGGACCAATTCACCCCTCCACTTT. This encodes CASSQGAQGTNSPLHF.

This clonotype came up a few times. V gene TRBV5-6 combines with J gene TRBJ1-5; D is undetermined. Trimming removed 1 base from V and 0 bases from J, with 11 bases in between. Germline-derived CDR1 and CDR2 are SGHDT and YYEEEE. The CDR3 covers 16 residues. CDR3 in amino acids: CASSLWAAFSNQPQHF. The DNA of the CDR3 is TGTGCCAGCAGCTTGTGGGCAGCCTTTAGCAATCAGCCCCAGCATTTT.

This clonotype was seen only once. The genes are TRBV18 and TRBJ2-7, with TRBD2 matching over 12 bases. The CDR3 contains 15 residues. V was pared by 4 bases and J by 0 bases, with 1 base of the junction left unmatched. Germline V gives CDR1 KGHSH, CDR2 LQKENI. The CDR3 coding sequence is TGTGCCAGCTCACGGGGACTAGCGGGCTCCTACGAGCAGTACGTC. As protein: CASSRGLAGSYEQYV.

This clonotype was counted ten times or more. The chain employs TRBV12-3 or TRBV12-4 and TRBJ1-1; D perhaps matches TRBD1 (5 bases). Between the trimmed V and J ends, which lost 4 bases and 3 bases, there was a span of 9 bases. The CDR3 totals 13 residues. The CDR3 DNA reads TGTGCCAGCAGTTCGGGGCAATACACTGAAGCTTTCTTT. This gives the protein CASSSGQYTEAFF.